A single sample is the source of the 3 T cell receptor beta chains below, sequenced in a study of beta chain features in type 1 diabetes. General study points: TCRB CDR3 length was moderately but significantly reduced in all four CD4+ subsets of Type 1 diabetes patients.

For these receptors, no antigen is known. The whole isolated RNA underwent reverse transcription, so sequencing captured expressed TCRB transcripts. Profiled with immunoSEQ multiplex PCR; TCRdb holds only in-frame clones, not every one. The sample includes roughly 150,000 clones, approximately 10% of them seen just once. Material for sequencing was central memory CD4+ T cells from blood. Receptors originate from a man between 25 and 39 years old with type 1 diabetes.

The V call is TRBV7-9, the J call TRBJ2-3; a weak D match, TRBD2 (6 bases). V lost 5 bases and J lost 11, with 14 bases in between. The CDR3 spans 12 residues. Germline V gene lookup returns CDR1 SEHNR and CDR2 FQNEAQ (reference sequence). DNA of the CDR3: TGTGCCAGCAGCCTCATAGCGGACTTGCAGTATTTT. Protein sequence: CASSLIADLQYF. Filled out from reference TRBV7-9 and TRBJ2-3, the complete variable domain reads DTGVSQNPRHKITKRGQNVTFRCDPISEHNRLYWYRQTLGQGPEFLTYFQNEAQLEKSRLLSDRFSAERPKGSFSTLEIQRTEQGDSAMYLCASSLIADLQYFGPGTRLTVL.

The V gene is TRBV7-3, the J gene TRBJ2-1; D not resolved. The V end was cut by 2 bases, the J end by 3 bases, with 5 bases between. The CDR3 runs 13 residues. Per the germline V gene, CDR1 is SGHTA and CDR2 is FQGTGA. CDR3 protein: CASSLLGYNEQFF. DNA of the CDR3: TGTGCCAGCAGCTTACTCGGCTACAATGAGCAGTTCTTC.

This clone was observed a few times. This sequence joins TRBV5-4 and TRBJ2-1, with 12 bases identical to TRBD2. This CDR3 region has 16 residues. CDR1 and CDR2 (germline): SGHNT, YYREEE (reference sequence). The junction had 6 bases not matched to a gene; V was cut back by 3 bases and J by 5 bases. The CDR3 DNA reads as TGTGCCAGCAGCTGGACTAGCGGGAATAGCGACAATGAGCAGTTCTTC. It is translated as CASSWTSGNSDNEQFF.